A single sample is the source of the 18 T cell receptor beta chains below, sequenced in a study of blood T cell repertoires in COVID-19. This table comes from immunoSEQ multiplex PCR, and its TCRdb copy is limited to in-frame clones, with some not included. The table lists roughly 500,000 clones, roughly 89% of them singletons. Sequencing input: peripheral blood. The receptors were sampled from a young man with COVID-19, enrolled during active disease.

The J gene is TRBJ1-1, the V gene TRBV19, with D possibly TRBD1 on 6 matching bases. CDR1 and CDR2 from the germline V gene are LNHDA and SQIVND (reference sequence). CDR3 length equals 14 residues. Deletions cut 5 bases from V and 3 bases from J, with 13 bases between. CDR3 bases: TGTGCCAGTAGTTCGGGGGGGGCCGACACTGAAGCTTTCTTT. Translated, it gives CASSSGGADTEAFF.

This clone turned up a few times. J is TRBJ2-5 and V is TRBV4-1; TRBD1 might be the D (6 bases). The V gene's germline CDR1 is MGHRA and CDR2 YSYEKL. CDR3 length: 13 amino acids. V lost 6 bases and J 4 bases, leaving 12 bases between the germline ends. In nucleotides, the CDR3 is TGCGCCAGCAGTAATACAGGGCCAGAGACCCAGTACTTC. Translating gives CASSNTGPETQYF.

This clone was seen a handful of times. The V call is TRBV19, the J call TRBJ1-6; 7 positions agree with TRBD1. The CDR3 length is 17 residues. J was trimmed by 6 bases and V by 4 bases; bases with no gene match: 12. Germline V gene sequence: CDR1 LNHDA, CDR2 SQIVND (reference sequence). The DNA for the CDR3 is TGTGCCAGTAGTACTTACCTCGGGACAGAGATTAATTCACCCCTCCACTTT. It encodes CASSTYLGTEINSPLHF.

The CDR3, as DNA: TGTGCCAGCAGCGGACAGGGGCCGTATGGCTACACCTTC. It translates to CASSGQGPYGYTF. The J gene is TRBJ1-2, the V gene TRBV3-1 (or the pseudogene TRBV3-2); 9 bases are a match to TRBD1. The V gene end was trimmed by 5 bases and the J gene end by 5 bases; junction bases not matched to a gene: 3. Germline V lookup: CDR1 LGHDT, CDR2 YNNKEL (reference sequence). The CDR3 spans 13 residues.

The V and J genes are TRBV5-4 and TRBJ2-7; 16 bases agree with TRBD2. Germline CDR1 and CDR2: SGHNT and YYREEE (reference sequence). There are 17 residues in the CDR3. The trim removed 3 bases at V and 0 bases at J, leaving 3 bases unmatched. In nucleotides, the CDR3 is TGTGCCAGCAGCTCGGGACTAGCGGGAGGGAGCTCCTACGAGCAGTACTTC. Encoded protein: CASSSGLAGGSSYEQYF.

CDR3 in amino acids: CASSQGRQGNQPQHF. CDR3 nucleotide sequence: TGTGCCAGCTCCCAAGGCAGGCAGGGGAATCAGCCCCAGCATTTT. The chain combines TRBV2 with TRBJ1-5, with D maybe TRBD1 (6 bases). The germline gives CDR1 SNHLY, CDR2 FYNNEI. CDR3 size: 15 residues. Trimming cost V 8 bases and J 4 bases, with 18 bases left between them.

The chain is built from TRBV5-1 and TRBJ1-3, with a possible D match to TRBD1 (6 bases). The CDR3 has 15 amino acids. V dropped 0 bases and J dropped 4 bases, with 11 bases sitting between them. Germline values: CDR1 SGHRS, CDR2 YFSETQ. This chain's CDR3 is CASSLETGAGNTIYF. The CDR3 DNA follows: TGCGCCAGCAGCTTGGAGACAGGAGCCGGAAACACCATATATTTT.

This chain links TRBV20-1 with TRBJ2-7; 8 nucleotides align to TRBD2. CDR3 size: 14 residues. Germline lookup yields CDR1 DFQATT and CDR2 SNEGSKA (reference sequence). With 6 bases clipped from V and 0 bases from J, the junction kept 7 bases outside the gene matches. The DNA for the CDR3 is TGCAGTGCCAGTAGCGGGGAGAGCTCCTACGAGCAGTACTTC. Translation: CSASSGESSYEQYF.

The genes are TRBV3-1 (or the pseudogene TRBV3-2) and TRBJ2-5; D perhaps matches TRBD2 (5 bases). The CDR3 is 11 amino acids. Germline V gives CDR1 LGHDT, CDR2 YNNKEL (reference sequence). V was cut by 4 bases and J by 9 bases, with 9 bases left in between. DNA of the CDR3: TGTGCCAGCAGCCTTCTCGGGGCCCAGTACTTC. Its translation is CASSLLGAQYF.

This chain connects TRBV13 to TRBJ2-5, with TRBD2 as a possible D gene (5 bases). The CDR3 covers 18 residues. Trimming pared 4 bases from V and 2 bases from J, leaving 23 bases between. Germline values: CDR1 PRHDT, CDR2 FYEKMQ (reference sequence). Here the CDR3 reads CASSYKGGLRQYQETQYF. CDR3 bases: TGTGCCAGCAGCTATAAGGGCGGACTCCGTCAGTATCAAGAGACCCAGTACTTC.

This clone was seen a single time. The chain uses TRBV13 and TRBJ1-2, with 7 bases identical to TRBD1. The V gene's germline CDR1 is PRHDT and CDR2 FYEKMQ (reference sequence). The CDR3 covers 11 residues. Trimming at V came to 7 bases and at J to 13 bases, leaving 9 bases not matched to a gene. The CDR3: CASTPDREVTF. The CDR3 DNA follows: TGTGCCAGCACCCCCGACAGGGAGGTCACCTTC.

The chain uses TRBV6-5 and TRBJ1-1, with a weak D call TRBD1 (6 bases). The germline CDR1 and CDR2 sequences are MNHEY and SVGAGI. The CDR3 is 14 residues long. The ends were cut back, 4 bases at V and 1 base at J, with 10 bases in the middle. The CDR3 here is CASSLGGGNTEAFF. In DNA, the CDR3 is TGTGCCAGCAGTTTAGGGGGTGGGAACACTGAAGCTTTCTTT.

The chain is built from TRBV6-5 and TRBJ2-1, with a possible D match to TRBD2 (6 bases). Looked up from germline, CDR1 is MNHEY and CDR2 is SVGAGI. CDR3 size: 14 residues. V was clipped by 7 bases and J by 6 bases, with 16 bases between them. The CDR3 DNA is TGTGCCAGCATTCGACCCCGGGGGTTCAATGAGCAGTTCTTC. Protein sequence: CASIRPRGFNEQFF.

This clone came up once. J is TRBJ2-2 and V is TRBV29-1, with 9 bases identical to TRBD2. Germline trimming cut 7 bases from V and 4 bases from J; bases unmatched to any gene: 7. The CDR3 length is 14 residues. Germline CDR1 SQVTM, CDR2 ANQGSEA. The CDR3 nucleotides are TGCAGCGCCTCGGGACTAGCAGTCACCGGGGAGCTGTTTTTT. It codes for CSASGLAVTGELFF.

This chain joins TRBV5-1 and TRBJ2-7, with D maybe TRBD1 (5 bases). CDR1 is SGHRS and CDR2 is YFSETQ in the germline V gene. The V end lost 0 bases, the J end lost 7 bases, and 23 bases lay between the germline ends. The CDR3 has 17 residues. CDR3 sequence: CASSLELGAGFFGEQYF. The CDR3 DNA reads TGCGCCAGCAGCTTGGAGTTAGGGGCCGGGTTCTTCGGAGAGCAGTACTTC.

Here the CDR3 reads CSVEDRGSGNTIYF. In DNA, the CDR3 is TGCAGCGTAGAGGACAGGGGTTCAGGAAACACCATATATTTT. V is TRBV29-1 and J is TRBJ1-3; 9 bases match TRBD1. CDR3 length: 14 amino acids. Germline CDR1 and CDR2: SQVTM and ANQGSEA. V shed 6 bases, J shed 4 bases, and the junction held 7 bases outside the gene matches. Full variable domain (remainder filled in from reference TRBV29-1 and TRBJ1-3): SAVISQKPSRDICQRGTSLTIQCQVDSQVTMMFWYRQQPGQSLTLIATANQGSEATYESGFVIDKFPISRPNLTFSTLTVSNMSPEDSSIYLCSVEDRGSGNTIYFGEGSWLTVV.

CDR3 DNA sequence: TGTGCCAGCAGTTACTCTCGGGTCGGAAGGACCCAGTACTTC. This translates into CASSYSRVGRTQYF. V gene TRBV6-5 combines with J gene TRBJ2-5, with D hard to call. The CDR3 consists of 14 residues. Germline CDR1 and CDR2: MNHEY and SVGAGI. The V gene lost 0 bases and the J gene lost 7 bases, with 12 bases spanning the gap.

The J gene is TRBJ2-7, the V gene TRBV7-2; D possibly corresponds to TRBD1 (6 bases). The germline CDR1 and CDR2 sequences are SGHTA and FQGNSA. Between the trimmed V and J ends, which lost 3 bases and 1 base, there was a span of 19 bases. The CDR3 length is 17 residues. The chain's CDR3 is CASSLDSGTYPSYEQYF. As DNA, the CDR3 is TGTGCCAGCAGCTTGGACTCCGGGACATACCCTTCCTACGAGCAGTACTTC. Together with reference TRBV7-2 and TRBJ2-7, the CDR3 gives the full variable domain: GAGVSQSPSNKVTEKGKDVELRCDPISGHTALYWYRQSLGQGLEFLIYFQGNSAPDKSGLPSDRFSAERTGGSVSTLTIQRTQQEDSAVYLCASSLDSGTYPSYEQYFGPGTRLTVT.